This T cell receptor beta chain was captured in a study of T-cell reconstitution after alpha-beta-depleted transplantation in children. Study results and caveats: Surviving thymic progenitors and recipient T cells were the source of high TCRbeta diversity at day 60 in some patients. Most T-cell counts and diversity one year after the transplant came from T cells that were newly produced. Alpha-beta T cells present about two months after transplant were reported to originate from several hundred expanded graft clones.

Preparation of the TCRbeta library was carried out with unique molecular identifiers. One entry per CDR3 protein results from TCRdb running MiXCR on the PCR reads. This table holds fewer than 1 million distinct CDR3 sequences, 16% found once. This clonotype was detected only a few times. Its antigen is not known. The CDR3 consists of 15 residues. V gave up 6 bases and J gave up 1 base; unmatched junction bases: 8. The sequence was collected from a male patient aged 10-17 years who had a stem cell transplant for acute lymphoblastic leukemia, so the T cells may come from the graft donor. The sample in question was PBMCs, mostly from graft donor cells, obtained 360 days after TCRalphabeta/CD19-depleted stem cell transplant. The chain uses TRBV12-3 or TRBV12-4 and TRBJ1-1, with TRBD1 identical over 7 bases. The CDR3 sequence is CASRSPWTGNTEAFF. CDR3 sequence (DNA): TGTGCCAGCAGATCCCCCTGGACAGGGAACACTGAAGCTTTCTTT.